This TCR beta chain was sequenced for a study of cytomegalovirus exposure and HLA in healthy donors. Study information: Within the Caucasian-associated ancestry cluster were 65% to 85% of the 350 to 400 genotyped donors. The study, taken as a whole, reports: The study found most TCR sequences rare, yet found some public TCRs in many donors. The study recorded 150 to 200 TCR beta chains that were cytomegalovirus-associated. The likely explanation for a cluster of highly shared sequence variants was sequencing artifact.

After removal of 2 bases from V and 1 base from J, the junction contained 7 bases not matched to a gene. CDR1 and CDR2 from the germline V gene are MNHEY and SMNVEV (reference sequence). The CDR3 sequence is 16 residues long. PCR used 60 Vbeta primers and 13 Jbeta primers. Repertoires were generated with immunoSEQ multiplex PCR, while TCRdb's copy carries only in-frame clones and drops some. The sample yields over 100,000 clones, around 81% seen once. Concerning this clone: The antigen is not known.

The TCR originated in a woman between 25 and 40 years old in good health and CMV-seronegative. Material for sequencing was PBMCs. This rearrangement joins TRBV27 to TRBJ2-5; 7 bases match TRBD2. The CDR3 region has the DNA TGTGCCAGCAGTTTAACGGGAGGTATATTCCAAGAGACCCAGTACTTC. This gives the protein CASSLTGGIFQETQYF.